Below, one TCR beta chain is given with its context. As yet, its antigen is unknown. The ends were cut back, 0 bases at V and 5 bases at J, with 16 bases in the middle. Germline CDR1 LGHNA, CDR2 YNFKEQ. This CDR3 is built from 16 residues. The table came from immunoSEQ multiplex PCR; TCRdb's copy has only in-frame clones and leaves some out. The sample has 40,000 to 55,000 clones, over 75% seen once; the top ten hold under 2.5%. The data were obtained in a study of a mutant IDH1 vaccine in newly diagnosed glioma. About the research overall: Vaccinations, eight in total, occurred in weeks 1, 3, 5, 7, 11, 15, 19, 23. Among treated patients, roughly 60% were male and around 40% female, and mean age was approximately 40 years. Earlier treatment was radiotherapy, temozolomide, or both, with most getting both.

Time point here: week 11, during vaccination. All doses held 300 ug of mutant IDH1 20-mer peptide, with topical imiquimod. The astrocytomas were IDH1-mutant, ATRX-negative, and WHO grade 3 or 4. The sequences come from PBMCs, collected from a glioma patient whose treatment included an IDH1 peptide vaccine. The source of this sequence is a man aged 45 to 65 with glioma. The chain links TRBV4-2 to TRBJ2-5; tentative D call: TRBD2 (5 bases). Here the CDR3 reads CASSQDLAVSAETQYF. The CDR3 nucleotides are TGTGCCAGCAGCCAAGACCTAGCCGTATCAGCCGAGACCCAGTACTTC.